The T cell receptor beta chain under discussion was sequenced for a study of blood T cell repertoires in COVID-19. Original handling: Estimation of nucleated cell counts relied on the amplification of reference gene primers. Repertoires were generated with immunoSEQ multiplex PCR, while TCRdb's copy carries only in-frame clones and drops some. V and J calls and clone size come straight from that table; D and trimming were deduced from the DNA. The data hold roughly 230,000 clones, with 75% to 85% observed a single time. V dropped 3 bases and J dropped 8 bases, with 19 bases sitting between them. The CDR3 spans 14 residues. Looked up from germline, CDR1 is GTSNPN and CDR2 is SVGIG (reference sequence).

Sequencing used peripheral blood. This clonotype was sampled from a human donor in a cohort sampled during active COVID-19. This rearrangement joins TRBV30 to TRBJ1-2; D is ambiguous. CDR3 region: CAWRVTEGTRGYTF. DNA of the CDR3: TGTGCCTGGAGGGTTACGGAGGGCACCCGGGGCTACACCTTC.